This T cell receptor beta chain was sequenced in a study of Ad26.COV2.S vaccination and SARS-CoV-2 variants. The sample's treatment: about 20 received Ad26.COV2.S at low or high dose, single or two shots; roughly five received placebo; per-sample allocation not given. Samples analyzed were those drawn on day 63 after the first vaccine or placebo injection. Trimming removed 3 bases from V and 3 bases from J; junction bases left unmatched: 8. This CDR3 has 17 residues. The germline CDR1 and CDR2 sequences are SGDLS and YYNGEE. TCRdb's copy holds only in-frame clones and misses some; the assay was immunoSEQ multiplex PCR. The sample records around 400,000 clones, around nine tenths being singletons.

This chain joins TRBV9 and TRBJ2-3; 12 bases align to TRBD2. The sequence was collected from a person between 18 and 59 years old who received the Ad26.COV2.S COVID-19 vaccine or a placebo. Specimen: peripheral blood, collected in a trial of Ad26.COV2.S vaccine versus placebo. The CDR3 DNA reads as TGTGCCAGCAGCGGAGCGAGACTAGCGGGAGTGACAGATACGCAGTATTTT. Its protein product is CASSGARLAGVTDTQYF.